The 26 T cell receptor beta chains listed next were all sequenced from one sample in a study of blood T cell repertoires in COVID-19. Profiling relied on immunoSEQ multiplex PCR, and the TCRdb table lists in-frame clones only, not all of them. The repertoire holds fewer than 350,000 clones, with approximately 86% as singletons. Sequencing input: PBMCs or T cells enriched from blood (not recorded which). These receptors were obtained from a woman aged 40 to 50 with acute COVID-19.

This clone has just one count. The rearrangement joins TRBV9 to TRBJ1-1, with unresolved D. Germline lookup yields CDR1 SGDLS and CDR2 YYNGEE. The CDR3 sequence is 12 residues long. V lost 3 bases, J lost 9 bases, and 12 bases lay in between. CDR3 in amino acids: CASSAGEGKAFF. CDR3 bases: TGTGCCAGCAGCGCCGGGGAAGGGAAAGCTTTCTTT. Filled out from reference TRBV9 and TRBJ1-1, the complete variable domain reads DSGVTQTPKHLITATGQRVTLRCSPRSGDLSVYWYQQSLDQGLQFLIQYYNGEERAKGNILERFSAQQFPDLHSELNLSSLELGDSALYFCASSAGEGKAFFGQGTRLTVV.

This clone was counted once. The J gene is TRBJ2-1, the V gene TRBV5-8, with 13 bases matching TRBD2. With 4 bases clipped from V and 2 bases from J, the junction kept 12 bases outside the gene matches. The CDR3 has 19 residues. CDR1 is SGHTS, CDR2 YDEGEE, per germline. CDR3 amino acids: CASSPTGLAGAKTYNEQFF. The CDR3 coding sequence is TGTGCCAGCAGCCCTACCGGACTAGCGGGGGCCAAAACCTACAATGAGCAGTTCTTC.

This rearrangement joins TRBV6-1 to TRBJ2-2, with D maybe TRBD1 (5 bases). V was clipped by 3 bases and J by 6 bases, with 11 bases between them. The CDR3 consists of 14 residues. Germline V gene data show CDR1 as MNHNS and CDR2 as SASEGT. DNA of the CDR3: TGTGCCAGCAGTGACCGGACAATCGCCGGGGAGCTGTTTTTT. Translation gives CASSDRTIAGELFF.

The gene calls are TRBV19 and TRBJ1-5; D is unresolved. V was shortened by 4 bases and J by 0 bases, with 7 bases between the two germline ends. The CDR3 sequence is 14 residues long. Germline CDR1 LNHDA, CDR2 SQIVND (reference sequence). The CDR3 is CASSNYDSNQPQHF. CDR3 in DNA: TGTGCCAGTAGTAACTATGATAGCAATCAGCCCCAGCATTTT.

The V gene is TRBV12-3 or TRBV12-4, the J gene TRBJ1-1; D is undetermined. This CDR3 region has 13 residues. V lost 3 bases to trimming and J lost 1 base, with 6 bases between them. DNA of the CDR3: TGTGCCAGCAGTTTGACACAGAACACTGAAGCTTTCTTT. Amino acid sequence: CASSLTQNTEAFF.

The CDR3 DNA is TGTGCCAGCAGTTACGCCTCCGGGACAGGGAAAGGCTACACCTTC. It encodes CASSYASGTGKGYTF. The gene calls are TRBV6-5 and TRBJ1-2, with 9 positions matching TRBD1. Germline assignment: CDR1 MNHEY and CDR2 SVGAGI. V dropped 2 bases and J dropped 8; count of bases not matched to a gene: 9. The CDR3 loop spans 15 amino acids.

V is TRBV14 and J is TRBJ2-1; TRBD2 agrees at 11 bases. The CDR3 totals 19 residues. CDR1 SGHDN and CDR2 FVKESK come from the germline V gene. After removal of 2 bases from V and 7 bases from J, the junction contained 16 bases not matched to a gene. The chain's CDR3 is CASSQLAGGPVFFSNEQFF. The CDR3 DNA is TGTGCCAGCAGCCAATTAGCGGGGGGGCCGGTTTTTTTTTCAAATGAGCAGTTCTTC.

The genes are TRBV13 and TRBJ1-4; 9 bases agree with TRBD1. CDR1 and CDR2 from the germline V gene are PRHDT and FYEKMQ (reference sequence). The J segment lost 11 bases and the V segment lost 5 bases, leaving 9 bases of the junction unmatched. This CDR3 is built from 14 residues. The CDR3 loop reads CASSAGTGSPKLFF. The CDR3 nucleotides are TGTGCCAGCAGCGCCGGGACAGGGAGTCCCAAACTGTTTTTT.

The rearrangement uses TRBV16 and TRBJ2-1; maybe TRBD1 (5 bases). Looked up from germline, CDR1 is KGHSY and CDR2 is FQNENV. CDR3 length equals 19 residues. Trimming removed 1 base from V and 7 bases from J, with 26 bases in between. The CDR3 loop reads CASSQWGIRSGPGANEQFF. The CDR3 DNA sequence: TGTGCCAGCAGCCAATGGGGAATCCGTTCAGGGCCTGGAGCAAATGAGCAGTTCTTC.

The chain couples TRBV7-8 to TRBJ1-5, with D possibly TRBD1 on 6 matching bases. The length of the CDR3 is 13 residues. Looked up from germline, CDR1 is SGHVS and CDR2 is FQNEAQ. The ends were cut back, 2 bases at V and 4 bases at J, with 6 bases in the middle. DNA for the CDR3: TGTGCCAGCAGCTTAACAGGGAATCAGCCCCAGCATTTT. As protein: CASSLTGNQPQHF.

This clone was detected a few times. The chain uses TRBV27 and TRBJ1-1, with D maybe TRBD1 (6 bases). Trimming left V 3 bases short and J 10 bases short, with 12 bases between. The CDR3 covers 12 residues. Per germline, CDR1 MNHEY and CDR2 SMNVEV (reference sequence). CDR3 in DNA: TGTGCCAGCAGTTTTCGGGGAGGGGGAGCTTTCTTT. This gives the protein CASSFRGGGAFF.

V is TRBV5-4 and J is TRBJ2-5; 8 nucleotides line up with TRBD2. The germline CDR1 and CDR2 sequences are SGHNT and YYREEE (reference sequence). V shed 2 bases and J 7 bases; nucleotides not matched to a gene: 7. The CDR3 has 14 residues. CDR3 nucleotide sequence: TGTGCCAGCAGCTTTGGACTAGCTGGGGTGACCCAGTACTTC. Amino acids: CASSFGLAGVTQYF. The variable domain in full, with the rest retrieved from reference TRBV5-4 and TRBJ2-5, is ETGVTQSPTHLIKTRGQQVTLRCSSQSGHNTVSWYQQALGQGPQFIFQYYREEENGRGNFPPRFSGLQFPNYSSELNVNALELDDSALYLCASSFGLAGVTQYFGPGTRLLVL.

This chain links TRBV19 with TRBJ1-5; possibly TRBD1 for D (6 bases). This CDR3 region has 16 residues. Per the germline V gene, CDR1 is LNHDA and CDR2 is SQIVND (reference sequence). The V gene lost 9 bases and the J gene lost 4 bases, with 22 bases spanning the gap. The CDR3 DNA is TGTGCCAGCGATCAGGGGTGGACGCGGGGGAATCAGCCCCAGCATTTT. This gives the protein CASDQGWTRGNQPQHF.

J is TRBJ2-5 and V is TRBV19, with TRBD2 as a possible D gene (5 bases). The length of the CDR3 is 16 residues. The germline CDR1 and CDR2 sequences are LNHDA and SQIVND (reference sequence). V shed 6 bases and J shed 1 base, with 18 bases lying between them. The CDR3 sequence: CASSLRGSWGQETQYF. CDR3 DNA: TGTGCCAGTAGCCTCCGGGGAAGCTGGGGCCAAGAGACCCAGTACTTC.

V and J are TRBV3-1 (or the pseudogene TRBV3-2) and TRBJ1-5; 7 bases match TRBD1. The CDR3 runs 16 residues. The germline gives CDR1 LGHDT, CDR2 YNNKEL (reference sequence). Unmatched junction bases numbered 12, after V lost 5 bases and J lost 5 bases. CDR3 residues: CASSSRTGRGDQPQHF. CDR3 bases: TGTGCCAGCAGCTCGCGGACAGGTAGGGGAGATCAGCCCCAGCATTTT.

The rearrangement uses TRBV6-2 or TRBV6-3 and TRBJ1-6; TRBD1 agrees at 8 bases. This CDR3 region has 16 residues. The J segment lost 7 bases and the V segment lost 5 bases, leaving 10 bases of the junction unmatched. Germline CDR1 is MNHEY and CDR2 is SVGEGT. CDR3 nucleotides: TGTGCCAGCAGTGTCAGGGGGCAGGAAGAAAATTCACCCCTCCACTTT. Encoded protein: CASSVRGQEENSPLHF.

The V and J genes are TRBV5-4 and TRBJ1-2, with 7 bases fitting TRBD1. The germline V gene encodes CDR1 SGHNT and CDR2 YYREEE (reference sequence). Trimming took 2 bases from V and 8 from J; bases not matched to a gene: 6. This CDR3 comprises 13 residues. CDR3: CASSLQGSSGYTF. For the CDR3, the DNA is TGTGCCAGCAGCTTACAGGGGAGTTCGGGCTACACCTTC.

This clone was seen only once. The chain employs TRBV27 and TRBJ2-7; D possibly corresponds to TRBD2 (5 bases). Germline CDR1 reads MNHEY; CDR2 reads SMNVEV (reference sequence). The CDR3 length is 15 residues. Trimming left V 3 bases short and J 3 bases short, with 15 bases between. The CDR3 DNA reads TGTGCCAGCAGTTTTCGAGGGTCAACATACTACGAGCAGTACTTC. This codes for CASSFRGSTYYEQYF.

This clone was seen more than once but under ten times. The chain employs TRBV27 and TRBJ2-1, with 7 nucleotides matching TRBD2. In germline, CDR1 is MNHEY, CDR2 SMNVEV (reference sequence). The CDR3 covers 18 residues. After removal of 3 bases from V and 5 bases from J, the junction contained 16 bases not matched to a gene. CDR3 sequence reads: CASSFYGRGPPTHNEQFF. The CDR3 DNA sequence: TGTGCCAGCAGTTTTTATGGGAGGGGTCCCCCCACCCACAATGAGCAGTTCTTC.

The J gene is TRBJ2-5, the V gene TRBV3-1 (or the pseudogene TRBV3-2), with D tentatively TRBD2 (5 bases). The V and J ends lost 6 bases and 7 bases respectively, with 15 bases between them. Germline-derived CDR1 and CDR2 are LGHDT and YNNKEL (reference sequence). The CDR3 has 13 residues. CDR3 DNA sequence: TGTGCCAGCAGTTCGCCCGGCGAGGGGACCCAGTACTTC. This sequence encodes CASSSPGEGTQYF.

This chain uses TRBV10-3 with TRBJ2-7, with D possibly being TRBD2 (6 bases). The V gene lost 2 bases and the J gene lost 4 bases, with 12 bases spanning the gap. The CDR3 runs to 14 residues. The germline gives CDR1 ENHRY, CDR2 SYGVKD. The CDR3 region has the DNA TGTGCCATCAGTGAGACCGGGGGATCGTACGAGCAGTACTTC. Its protein product is CAISETGGSYEQYF.

The rearrangement joins TRBV18 to TRBJ1-2; D unresolved. The V gene lost 3 bases and the J gene lost 6 bases, with 11 bases spanning the gap. Looked up from germline, CDR1 is KGHSH and CDR2 is LQKENI. This CDR3 is 13 amino acids long. Here the CDR3 DNA reads TGTGCCAGCTCACCGTCTAGGGAGCATGGCTACACCTTC. It encodes CASSPSREHGYTF.

This clone was seen just once. The genes are TRBV7-2 and TRBJ1-4; D ambiguous. This CDR3 contains 15 residues. The germline V and J ends were trimmed by 1 base and 7 bases, with 13 bases remaining between them. Germline CDR1 and CDR2: SGHTA and FQGNSA. The CDR3, as DNA: TGTGCCAGCAGCTTAGTTGGGAGGGCGAGTGAAAAACTGTTTTTT. This encodes CASSLVGRASEKLFF. The variable domain in full, with the rest retrieved from reference TRBV7-2 and TRBJ1-4, is GAGVSQSPSNKVTEKGKDVELRCDPISGHTALYWYRQSLGQGLEFLIYFQGNSAPDKSGLPSDRFSAERTGGSVSTLTIQRTQQEDSAVYLCASSLVGRASEKLFFGSGTQLSVL.

The rearrangement joins TRBV7-9 to TRBJ2-5, with D perhaps TRBD1 (6 bases). The CDR3 consists of 14 residues. The germline gives CDR1 SEHNR, CDR2 FQNEAQ (reference sequence). Trimming removed 1 base from V and 2 bases from J, with 8 bases in between. Written as DNA, the CDR3 is TGTGCCAGCAGCTTAGTTACAGGGCAAGAGACCCAGTACTTC. Translated: CASSLVTGQETQYF.

The chain combines TRBV19 with TRBJ1-4; D gene unclear. Germline V gene data show CDR1 as LNHDA and CDR2 as SQIVND (reference sequence). There are 16 residues in the CDR3. The V and J ends lost 4 bases and 0 bases respectively, with 12 bases between them. The CDR3 region is CASSRNWAATNEKLFF. In DNA, the CDR3 is TGTGCCAGTAGTAGAAATTGGGCAGCAACTAATGAAAAACTGTTTTTT.

The chain joins TRBV18 to TRBJ1-3, with no clear D. The CDR3 totals 13 residues. The ends were cut back, 6 bases at V and 6 bases at J, with 12 bases in the middle. Looked up from germline, CDR1 is KGHSH and CDR2 is LQKENI. CDR3 region: CASSLTKENTIYF. As DNA, the CDR3 is TGTGCCAGCTCCCTGACAAAGGAAAACACCATATATTTT.